This T cell receptor (beta chain) was captured in a study of post-analysis software for immune sequencing data. Looking at the study overall: Multiple sclerosis in the patients followed relapsing-remitting, secondary progressive and progressive-relapsing courses.

The junction had 12 bases not matched to a gene; V was cut back by 3 bases and J by 4 bases. The CDR3 runs 16 residues. Germline V lookup: CDR1 MNHEY, CDR2 SMNVEV (reference sequence). On this clonotype itself: What it binds is unknown.

Unique-molecular-identifier-tagged TCR beta cDNA libraries were used. Yield was roughly 500,000 cDNA molecules from around 1 to 10 million T cells. TCRdb recomputed calls from the PCR reads with MiXCR, one row per CDR3 protein. The data contain around 440,000 distinct CDR3 sequences, roughly 45% of them singletons. General study findings and limits: The F measure placed samples prepared in the same batch into strongly shared clusters. TRBV5-6, TRBV5-1 and TRBV20-1 were among several TRBV segments more frequent in patients than controls. A significant reduction in normalized Chao1 diversity was observed in multiple sclerosis patients versus controls.

The source is a girl aged 5-17 years with multiple sclerosis. The source material was blood. The gene calls are TRBV27 and TRBJ2-7; TRBD2 matches 7 bases. CDR3 DNA sequence: TGTGCCAGCAGTTTGGTTGGGAGGGGCCGGGGATACGAGCAGTACTTC. Amino acid sequence: CASSLVGRGRGYEQYF.